This T cell receptor (beta chain) was identified in a study of CD8+CD57+ T cells in acquired aplastic anemia. Study as a whole: Sorted CD4+ and CD8+ cell DNA averaged 3.2 ug.

Study-level results: For CD8+ Simpson's diversity, patients and controls showed no significant difference. About 27 shared CD8+ CDR3s appeared highly expressed within patients' immunodominant clones.

On this clonotype itself: Antigen unknown.

Investigators profiled TCR beta VDJ and CDR3 from genomic DNA template. TCRdb analysed the reads with MiXCR anew, one entry per CDR3 protein. This table holds 200,000 or so distinct CDR3 sequences, roughly half found once. The authors sequenced patients whose flow cytometry had shown CD8+CD57+ cell expansion. This CDR3 is built from 13 residues. From germline, CDR1 is SNHLY and CDR2 FYNNEI. V lost 7 bases and J lost 2, with 11 bases in between. Sequencing input: sorted CD4+, CD8+, or CD8+CD57+ T cells (not recorded which) from PBMCs. This rearrangement joins TRBV2 to TRBJ1-1, with D tentatively TRBD1 (6 bases). The clonotype comes from a human donor with aplastic anemia. The CDR3 is CASIGGGNTEAFF. CDR3 sequence (DNA): TGTGCCAGCATCGGCGGGGGCAACACTGAAGCTTTCTTT. Filled out from reference TRBV2 and TRBJ1-1, the complete variable domain reads EPEVTQTPSHQVTQMGQEVILRCVPISNHLYFYWYRQILGQKVEFLVSFYNNEISEKSEIFDDQFSVERPDGSNFTLKIRSTKLEDSAMYFCASIGGGNTEAFFGQGTRLTVV.